Listed here are 26 T cell receptor beta chains from one sample, sequenced in a study of Ad26.COV2.S vaccination and SARS-CoV-2 variants. The data were produced by immunoSEQ multiplex PCR, yet TCRdb's version contains in-frame clones alone and is incomplete. The sample lists roughly 390,000 clones; 75% to 90% were seen once. Treatment given: some 20 received Ad26.COV2.S at low or high dose, single or two shots; about 5 received placebo; per-sample allocation not given. Sampling happened 63 days after the first vaccine or placebo injection. The sequenced sample was peripheral blood, obtained in a trial of Ad26.COV2.S vaccine versus placebo. The receptors derive from a person between 18 and 65 years old who received the Ad26.COV2.S COVID-19 vaccine or a placebo.

The chain couples TRBV7-2 to TRBJ1-4; D may be TRBD1 (6 bases). Trimming stripped 2 bases from V and 10 bases from J, with 17 bases between. The CDR3 consists of 15 residues. From germline, CDR1 is SGHTA and CDR2 FQGNSA. Here the CDR3 DNA reads TGTGCCAGCAGCTTAACGTCAGGGGCGAAAGGAAAACTGTTTTTT. Its translation is CASSLTSGAKGKLFF.

This chain connects TRBV7-8 to TRBJ2-5, with 11 nucleotides matching TRBD1. J lost 4 bases, V lost 3 bases, and 7 bases had no gene match. Germline assignment: CDR1 SGHVS and CDR2 FQNEAQ. This CDR3 has 16 residues. This chain's CDR3 is CASSFGTDRGRETQYF. In DNA, the CDR3 is TGTGCCAGCAGCTTCGGGACGGACAGGGGGCGAGAGACCCAGTACTTC.

The chain is built from TRBV7-2 and TRBJ1-1; D not certain. V lost 4 bases and J lost 2, with 8 bases in between. CDR3 size: 13 residues. The germline V gene has CDR1 SGHTA and CDR2 FQGNSA. The chain's CDR3 is CASSWNLNTEAFF. The CDR3 region has the DNA TGTGCCAGCAGCTGGAACCTTAACACTGAAGCTTTCTTT.

The chain is built from TRBV5-1 and TRBJ2-7; D perhaps matches TRBD2 (6 bases). The CDR3 sequence is 14 residues long. Germline V gene lookup returns CDR1 SGHRS and CDR2 YFSETQ. Trimming removed 4 bases from V and 3 bases from J, with 14 bases in between. The CDR3 here is CASSLQGGDYEQYF. The CDR3 DNA reads TGCGCCAGCAGCCTACAAGGAGGGGACTACGAGCAGTACTTC.

CDR3 loop: CASSRPGKPSHSPLHF. The CDR3 bases are TGTGCCAGCAGCCGCCCCGGAAAGCCCTCACACTCACCCCTCCACTTT. The chain combines TRBV3-1 (or the pseudogene TRBV3-2) with TRBJ1-6; D unresolved. Trimming left V 4 bases short and J 10 bases short, with 20 bases between. The CDR3 runs 16 residues. Per germline, CDR1 LGHDT and CDR2 YNNKEL (reference sequence).

This rearrangement joins TRBV5-4 to TRBJ2-7; possibly TRBD1 for D (6 bases). The CDR3 runs 16 residues. In germline, CDR1 is SGHNT, CDR2 YYREEE (reference sequence). Trimming shortened V by 3 bases and J by 7 bases, and 23 bases separated the two germline ends. The CDR3 sequence is CASSYPTGQVQPEQYF. The CDR3 nucleotides are TGTGCCAGCAGCTATCCGACAGGCCAGGTCCAACCGGAGCAGTACTTC.

The rearrangement joins TRBV7-9 to TRBJ2-7; 8 nucleotides agree with TRBD2. The CDR3 length is 15 residues. Germline CDR1 reads SEHNR; CDR2 reads FQNEAQ (reference sequence). The J segment lost 3 bases and the V segment lost 2 bases, leaving 6 bases of the junction unmatched. The CDR3 sequence: CASSLSSGGYYEQYF. CDR3 DNA sequence: TGTGCCAGCAGCTTAAGCAGCGGGGGCTACTACGAGCAGTACTTC.

This clone showed up just once. This rearrangement joins TRBV4-1 to TRBJ1-1; D remains unclear. Trimming removed 7 bases at V and 0 bases at J, with 15 bases between. The CDR3 is made up of 15 amino acids. Germline V gives CDR1 MGHRA, CDR2 YSYEKL. CDR3 sequence (DNA): TGCGCCAGCAAGCCAACGGACGGTCTGAACACTGAAGCTTTCTTT. It translates to CASKPTDGLNTEAFF.

A few counts support this clone. The rearrangement joins TRBV27 to TRBJ1-3; tentatively, D is TRBD1 (6 bases). V was cut by 6 bases and J by 3 bases, with 9 bases left in between. Germline V gives CDR1 MNHEY, CDR2 SMNVEV (reference sequence). There are 13 residues in the CDR3. The CDR3 reads CASRLQGGNTIYF. The CDR3 DNA reads TGTGCCAGCAGACTACAGGGTGGAAACACCATATATTTT.

The CDR3 nucleotides read TGCGCCAGCAGCCAAAGGCAGTACCAAGAGACCCAGTACTTC. Its protein product is CASSQRQYQETQYF. The gene calls are TRBV4-1 and TRBJ2-5; no clear D. The CDR3 is 14 residues long. The germline CDR1 and CDR2 sequences are MGHRA and YSYEKL. With 2 bases removed from V and 0 bases from J, the gap between germline ends came to 7 bases.

This sequence joins TRBV5-1 and TRBJ2-2, with D perhaps TRBD2 (5 bases). From germline, CDR1 is SGHRS and CDR2 YFSETQ. CDR3 length: 16 amino acids. Trimming removed 2 bases at V and 4 bases at J, with 15 bases between. The CDR3 DNA reads as TGCGCCAGCAGCTTCGGAGAGCTAGAGGGCACCGGGGAGCTGTTTTTT. This sequence encodes CASSFGELEGTGELFF.

This chain connects TRBV11-2 to TRBJ2-5, with D unresolved. This CDR3 comprises 14 residues. CDR1 and CDR2 (germline): SGHAT, FQNNGV. Between the trimmed V and J ends, which lost 1 base and 5 bases, there was a span of 11 bases. The chain's CDR3 is CASSLGPIAETQYF. For the CDR3, the DNA is TGTGCCAGCAGCTTAGGTCCGATCGCGGAGACCCAGTACTTC.

The chain is built from TRBV5-4 and TRBJ2-1, with 7 bases aligning to TRBD2. The V gene end was trimmed by 3 bases and the J gene end by 3 bases; junction bases not matched to a gene: 3. This CDR3 spans 14 amino acids. Germline V gene lookup returns CDR1 SGHNT and CDR2 YYREEE (reference sequence). CDR3 loop: CASSSRDYYNEQFF. In DNA form, the CDR3 reads TGTGCCAGCAGCTCCCGGGACTACTACAATGAGCAGTTCTTC.

The chain uses TRBV3-1 (or the pseudogene TRBV3-2) and TRBJ1-2, with TRBD1 identical over 7 bases. The CDR3 covers 16 residues. V trimming: 1 base; J trimming: 4 bases; junction bases outside the gene matches: 9. The germline gives CDR1 LGHDT, CDR2 YNNKEL (reference sequence). DNA of the CDR3: TGTGCCAGCAGCCAAGGACTCTCAGGGGGTGTCTATGGCTACACCTTC. Its translation is CASSQGLSGGVYGYTF.

V and J are TRBV7-2 and TRBJ2-1; D is unclear. There are 14 residues in the CDR3. V was cut by 1 base and J by 9 bases, with 13 bases left in between. The germline CDR1 and CDR2 sequences are SGHTA and FQGNSA. The DNA for the CDR3 is TGTGCCAGCAGCTTAGATGGCCAGCCGGGTGAGCAGTTCTTC. Translated, it gives CASSLDGQPGEQFF.

The CDR3 sequence: CASSSGGPYEQYF. In DNA, the CDR3 is TGTGCCAGCAGCTCAGGCGGCCCTTACGAGCAGTACTTC. J is TRBJ2-7 and V is TRBV7-9, with D unresolved. V was shortened by 4 bases and J by 4 bases, with 11 bases between the two germline ends. CDR1 is SEHNR and CDR2 is FQNEAQ in the germline V gene (reference sequence). The CDR3 contains 13 residues.

This sequence joins TRBV25-1 and TRBJ2-5; 9 bases match TRBD2. The trim removed 8 bases at V and 1 base at J, leaving 8 bases unmatched. Germline V gene lookup returns CDR1 MGHDK and CDR2 SYGVNS. The CDR3 is 15 residues long. CDR3 nucleotides: TGTGCCAGCGGGATAAGCGGGGGGATCCAAGAGACCCAGTACTTC. It codes for CASGISGGIQETQYF.

This chain uses TRBV28 with TRBJ1-1; 9 bases align to TRBD1. The junction had 9 bases not matched to a gene; V was cut back by 6 bases and J by 4 bases. CDR1 and CDR2 (germline): MDHEN, SYDVKM. This CDR3 is 15 amino acids long. This CDR3 reads CASSPLTGGGTEAFF. For the CDR3, the DNA is TGTGCCAGCAGCCCACTCACAGGGGGCGGCACTGAAGCTTTCTTT.

CDR3 sequence (DNA): TGTGCCAGCAGTTTTGAGACAGGGGGCGAGCAGTACTTC. Protein sequence: CASSFETGGEQYF. The rearrangement links TRBV12-3 or TRBV12-4 to TRBJ2-7; 9 bases fit TRBD1. This CDR3 has 13 residues. V trimming: 3 bases; J trimming: 6 bases; junction bases outside the gene matches: 3.

This chain joins TRBV27 and TRBJ2-1; D could derive from TRBD1 or TRBD2 (6 bases each). Per the germline V gene, CDR1 is MNHEY and CDR2 is SMNVEV (reference sequence). Trimming removed 4 bases at V and 8 bases at J, with 12 bases between. The CDR3 is 13 amino acids. The CDR3 here is CASSWRGIDEQFF. DNA for the CDR3: TGTGCCAGCAGTTGGAGGGGGATAGATGAGCAGTTCTTC.

The chain has TRBV7-9 and TRBJ2-2; unclear D gene. Deletions cut 1 base from V and 5 bases from J, with 2 bases between. The length of the CDR3 is 12 residues. Looked up from germline, CDR1 is SEHNR and CDR2 is FQNEAQ (reference sequence). The CDR3 sequence is CASSLVTGELFF. DNA of the CDR3: TGTGCCAGCAGCTTAGTAACCGGGGAGCTGTTTTTT.

The J gene is TRBJ2-7, the V gene TRBV7-2; the D gene is possibly TRBD2 (5 bases). The CDR3 extends over 13 amino acids. Germline CDR1 reads SGHTA; CDR2 reads FQGNSA. V was cut by 1 base and J by 2 bases, with 6 bases left in between. CDR3 residues: CASSLEAAYEQYF. The CDR3 DNA is TGTGCCAGCAGCTTAGAAGCGGCCTACGAGCAGTACTTC.

This clone was seen a handful of times. The V call is TRBV19, the J call TRBJ1-5; a possible D gene is TRBD1 (5 bases). This CDR3 is built from 13 residues. The germline V gene encodes CDR1 LNHDA and CDR2 SQIVND (reference sequence). V lost 9 bases to trimming and J lost 7 bases, with 16 bases between them. CDR3 sequence reads: CASHAGGVQPQHF. DNA for the CDR3: TGTGCCAGCCACGCGGGAGGGGTCCAGCCCCAGCATTTT. The whole variable domain, filled in from reference TRBV19 and TRBJ1-5, reads DGGITQSPKYLFRKEGQNVTLSCEQNLNHDAMYWYRQDPGQGLRLIYYSQIVNDFQKGDIAEGYSVSREKKESFPLTVTSAQKNPTAFYLCASHAGGVQPQHFGDGTRLSIL.

This sequence joins TRBV2 and TRBJ2-7; 7 nucleotides align to TRBD1. Trimming cost V 5 bases and J 0 bases; bases outside gene matches: 7. The CDR3 is made up of 15 amino acids. Germline values: CDR1 SNHLY, CDR2 FYNNEI. Here the CDR3 DNA reads TGTGCCAGCAGTAAATCTAGACAGGGCTCCTACGAGCAGTACTTC. Translation gives CASSKSRQGSYEQYF. The variable domain in full, with the rest retrieved from reference TRBV2 and TRBJ2-7, is EPEVTQTPSHQVTQMGQEVILRCVPISNHLYFYWYRQILGQKVEFLVSFYNNEISEKSEIFDDQFSVERPDGSNFTLKIRSTKLEDSAMYFCASSKSRQGSYEQYFGPGTRLTVT.

The genes are TRBV11-2 and TRBJ2-6, with D possibly matching TRBD2 (5 bases). The V end was cut by 3 bases, the J end by 0 bases, with 12 bases between. Germline V lookup: CDR1 SGHAT, CDR2 FQNNGV. This CDR3 is 17 amino acids long. The CDR3 DNA follows: TGTGCCAGCAGCTTGGGCGGGCTAAGCTCTGGGGCCAACGTCCTGACTTTC. It translates to CASSLGGLSSGANVLTF.

This rearrangement joins TRBV7-9 to TRBJ2-1, with 9 positions matching TRBD1. Germline CDR1 is SEHNR and CDR2 is FQNEAQ (reference sequence). V lost 0 bases, J lost 0 bases, and 0 bases stayed unmatched. This CDR3 is 16 amino acids long. CDR3 sequence (DNA): TGTGCCAGCAGCTTAGCGGACAGGGGCTCCTACAATGAGCAGTTCTTC. It specifies CASSLADRGSYNEQFF. The entire variable domain, with the rest obtained from reference TRBV7-9 and TRBJ2-1, is as follows: DTGVSQNPRHKITKRGQNVTFRCDPISEHNRLYWYRQTLGQGPEFLTYFQNEAQLEKSRLLSDRFSAERPKGSFSTLEIQRTEQGDSAMYLCASSLADRGSYNEQFFGPGTRLTVL.